This T cell receptor (beta chain) was recorded in a study of cytotoxic CD8 clonotypes in ibrutinib-treated CLL. Whole-study context: Treatment had run for a median about 12 months, range 6 to 36, when response samples were taken. Samples yielded averages of 250,000 or so productive templates and around 99,000 productive rearrangements. Study observations and caveats: Under therapy, public clonotypes either contracted or stayed stable, and they were uncommon. Baseline levels were approached again at progression, after clonality had risen at ibrutinib response.

As for this clone: Its antigen is still unknown.

Clones were read by immunoSEQ multiplex PCR, and TCRdb kept only the in-frame ones, dropping some. The table has about 160,000 clones, 88% seen once. With 7 bases removed from V and 3 bases from J, the gap between germline ends came to 18 bases. Per germline, CDR1 MNHEY and CDR2 SMNVEV (reference sequence). This CDR3 has 16 amino acids. The chain is built from TRBV27 and TRBJ2-2; D is possibly TRBD1 or TRBD2 (6 bases each). This clonotype originated in a human donor with chronic lymphocytic leukemia. Sequences were derived from PBMCs, sampled at disease progression, from a patient treated with ibrutinib. The CDR3 nucleotides are TGTGCCAGCACCCCTCGGAAGGGGGGAGACACCGGGGAGCTGTTTTTT. Translating it yields CASTPRKGGDTGELFF.